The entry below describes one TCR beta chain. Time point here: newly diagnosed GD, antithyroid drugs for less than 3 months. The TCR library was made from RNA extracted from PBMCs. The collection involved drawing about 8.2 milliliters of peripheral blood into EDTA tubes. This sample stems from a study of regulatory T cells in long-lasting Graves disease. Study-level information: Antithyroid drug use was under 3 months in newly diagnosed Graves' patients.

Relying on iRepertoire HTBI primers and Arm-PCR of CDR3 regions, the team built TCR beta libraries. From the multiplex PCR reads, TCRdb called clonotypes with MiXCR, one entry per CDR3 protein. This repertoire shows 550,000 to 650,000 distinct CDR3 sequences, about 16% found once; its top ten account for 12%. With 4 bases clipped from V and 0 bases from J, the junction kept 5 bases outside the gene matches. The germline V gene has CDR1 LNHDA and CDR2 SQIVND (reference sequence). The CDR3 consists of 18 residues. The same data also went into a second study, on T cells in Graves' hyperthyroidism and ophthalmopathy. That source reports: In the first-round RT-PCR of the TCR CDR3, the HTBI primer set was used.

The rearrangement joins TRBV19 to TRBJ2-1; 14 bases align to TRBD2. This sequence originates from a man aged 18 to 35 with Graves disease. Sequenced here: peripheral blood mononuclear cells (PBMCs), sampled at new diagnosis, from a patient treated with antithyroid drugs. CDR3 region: CASSRRGTSGSSYNEQFF. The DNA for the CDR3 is TGTGCCAGTAGTAGGAGAGGGACTAGCGGGAGCTCCTACAATGAGCAGTTCTTC. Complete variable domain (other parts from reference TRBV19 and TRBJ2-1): DGGITQSPKYLFRKEGQNVTLSCEQNLNHDAMYWYRQDPGQGLRLIYYSQIVNDFQKGDIAEGYSVSREKKESFPLTVTSAQKNPTAFYLCASSRRGTSGSSYNEQFFGPGTRLTVL.